These T cell receptor beta chains were read from a single sample in a study of regulatory and conventional T cells in RAG deficiency. Profiling relied on immunoSEQ multiplex PCR, and the TCRdb table lists in-frame clones only, not all of them. Among about 28,000 clones, around 90% were seen once, and the ten largest hold approximately 0.8%. These same records also appear under a second study, on regulatory T cells.

The sequencing sample was made of Tregs sorted from blood. The receptor set was obtained from a human donor in good health. Both conserved end residues are trimmed from each CDR3. The D gene is left open where the match is weak. Only part of the rows carry a size: once, few, many, or a class if the clone is expanded.

TRBJ2-3 TRBV5-1 10 . . ANRVGKDTQY
TRBJ1-4 TRBV27 13 . . ASRELQGSGEKLF
TRBJ1-3 TRBV5-1 12 . . ASSLDLWGNTIY
TRBJ2-3 TRBV30 14 TRBD1 . ACRLGSGTGRVTQY
TRBJ1-4 TRBV9 14 . . ASSPYTGRTNEKLF
TRBJ2-2 TRBV7-3 14 . . ASSLFLATNTGELF
TRBJ1-1 TRBV29-1 10 TRBD1 . SGRQGSTEAF
TRBJ1-1 TRBV7-2 12 . . ASSFFRRDTEAF
TRBJ2-3 TRBV7-9 16 . . ASSQTLRGPTSTDTQY
TRBJ2-3 TRBV19 13 . . ASLNRALGTDTQY
TRBJ2-1 TRBV19 12 . . ASSPGWSPNEQF
TRBJ2-1 TRBV5-1 13 TRBD2 . ASRSLAGGTMKQF
TRBJ1-2 TRBV5-6 13 . few ASSTRWGGSYGYT
TRBJ1-1 TRBV29-1 10 TRBD1 . SATGGGTEAF
TRBJ1-6 TRBV18 14 TRBD1 . ASSPVRDRENSPLH
TRBJ2-2 TRBV5-1 14 . once ASTLDTIGLGGELF
TRBJ2-7 TRBV7-8 12 TRBD1 . ASSFTPDRGDKY
TRBJ2-4 TRBV5-1 12 . . ASSLWGLQNIQY
TRBJ1-2 TRBV5-1 12 TRBD1 . ASGMDRGYYGYT
TRBJ1-2 TRBV19 14 TRBD1 . ASSMIRTGYGYGYT
TRBJ1-5 TRBV5-1 12 . . ASSLGGERQPQH
TRBJ2-7 TRBV9 13 . . ASSVGATESYEQY
TRBJ1-1 TRBV9 13 TRBD1 . ASSVGGQGNTEAF
TRBJ1-1 TRBV6-1 13 . . ASKGVMNWGTEAF
TRBJ2-3 TRBV18 12 . . ASSLAGGLYTQY
TRBJ1-5 TRBV5-4 13 TRBD1 . ASSPGQGEGQPQH
TRBJ1-6 TRBV19 12 . . ASSTRDTARPLH